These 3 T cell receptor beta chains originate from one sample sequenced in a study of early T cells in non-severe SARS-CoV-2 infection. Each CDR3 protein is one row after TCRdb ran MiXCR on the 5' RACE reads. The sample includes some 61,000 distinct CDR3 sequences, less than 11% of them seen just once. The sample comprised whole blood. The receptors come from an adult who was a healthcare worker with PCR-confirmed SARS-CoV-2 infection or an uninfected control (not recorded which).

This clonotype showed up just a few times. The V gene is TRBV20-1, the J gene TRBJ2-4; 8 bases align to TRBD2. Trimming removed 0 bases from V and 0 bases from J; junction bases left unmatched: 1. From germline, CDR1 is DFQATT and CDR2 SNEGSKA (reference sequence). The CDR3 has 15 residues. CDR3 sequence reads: CSARERGVAKNIQYF. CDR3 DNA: TGCAGTGCTAGAGAGCGGGGGGTAGCCAAAAACATTCAGTACTTC.

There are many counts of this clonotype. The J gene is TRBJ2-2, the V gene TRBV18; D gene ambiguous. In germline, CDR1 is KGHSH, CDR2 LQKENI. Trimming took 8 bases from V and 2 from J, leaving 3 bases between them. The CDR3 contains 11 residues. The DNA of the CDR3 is TGTGCCAGCAGCAACACCGGGGAGCTGTTTTTT. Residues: CASSNTGELFF.

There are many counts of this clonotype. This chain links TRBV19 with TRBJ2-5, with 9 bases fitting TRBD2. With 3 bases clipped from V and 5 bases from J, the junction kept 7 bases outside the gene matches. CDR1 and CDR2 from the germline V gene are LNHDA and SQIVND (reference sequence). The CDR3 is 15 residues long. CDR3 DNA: TGTGCCAGTAGTATGAGGCGGGAGGGGGCTGAGACCCAGTACTTC. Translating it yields CASSMRREGAETQYF. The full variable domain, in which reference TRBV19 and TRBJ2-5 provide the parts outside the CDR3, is DGGITQSPKYLFRKEGQNVTLSCEQNLNHDAMYWYRQDPGQGLRLIYYSQIVNDFQKGDIAEGYSVSREKKESFPLTVTSAQKNPTAFYLCASSMRREGAETQYFGPGTRLLVL.